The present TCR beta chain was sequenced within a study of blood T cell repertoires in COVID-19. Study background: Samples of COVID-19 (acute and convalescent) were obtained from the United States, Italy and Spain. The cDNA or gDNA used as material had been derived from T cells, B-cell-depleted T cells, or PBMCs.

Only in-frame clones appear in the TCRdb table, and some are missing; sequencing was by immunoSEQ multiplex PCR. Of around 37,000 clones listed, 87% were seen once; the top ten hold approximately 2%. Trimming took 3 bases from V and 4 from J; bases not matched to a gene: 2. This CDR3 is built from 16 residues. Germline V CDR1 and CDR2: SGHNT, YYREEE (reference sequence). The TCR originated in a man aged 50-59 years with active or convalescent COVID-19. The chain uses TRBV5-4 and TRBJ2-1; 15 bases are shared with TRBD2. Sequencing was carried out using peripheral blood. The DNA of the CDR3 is TGTGCCAGCAGCTCGGGACTAGCGGGAGGATACAATGAGCAGTTCTTC. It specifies CASSSGLAGGYNEQFF.